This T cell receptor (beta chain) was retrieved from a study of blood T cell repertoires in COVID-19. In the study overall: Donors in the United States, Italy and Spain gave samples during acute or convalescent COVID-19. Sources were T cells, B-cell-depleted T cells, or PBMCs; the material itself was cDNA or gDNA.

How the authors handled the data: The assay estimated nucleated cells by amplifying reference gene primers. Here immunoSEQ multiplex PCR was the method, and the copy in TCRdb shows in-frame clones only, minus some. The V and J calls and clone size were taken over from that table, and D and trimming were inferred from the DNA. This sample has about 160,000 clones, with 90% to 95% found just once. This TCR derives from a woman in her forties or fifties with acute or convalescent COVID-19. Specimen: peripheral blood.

CDR3 loop: CASGLAQGIYYEQYF. In DNA form, the CDR3 reads TGTGCTAGTGGTTTGGCTCAGGGAATCTACTACGAGCAGTACTTC. V is TRBV12-5 and J is TRBJ2-7; D is perhaps TRBD1 (5 bases). This CDR3 contains 15 residues. CDR1 and CDR2 from the germline V gene are LGHNT and FRNRAP. Trimming took off 1 base at V and 3 bases at J, with 13 bases between the two ends.